Following are 7 T cell receptor beta chains from one sample sequenced in a study of regulatory T cells in long-lasting Graves disease. Library construction for TCR beta used iRepertoire HTBI primers and Arm-PCR of CDR3 regions. MiXCR, run by TCRdb on the multiplex PCR reads, gives a single entry per CDR3 protein. The sample holds about 460,000 distinct CDR3 sequences, about 15% seen once. This sample's time point: newly diagnosed GD, antithyroid drugs for less than 3 months. RNA extracted from PBMCs served as the sequencing template. These data are also associated with another study on T cells in Graves' hyperthyroidism and ophthalmopathy.

Sequencing used peripheral blood mononuclear cells (PBMCs), obtained at new diagnosis, from a patient treated with antithyroid drugs. The receptors derive from a woman in her forties or fifties with Graves disease.

This clonotype was recorded many times. This rearrangement joins TRBV2 to TRBJ2-7; 15 bases fit TRBD2. V lost 8 bases, J lost 2 bases, and 4 bases stayed unmatched. The CDR3 is 15 amino acids. Germline-derived CDR1 and CDR2 are SNHLY and FYNNEI. CDR3: CASGLAGGPAYEQYF. The CDR3 region has the DNA TGTGCCAGCGGACTAGCGGGAGGGCCAGCCTACGAGCAGTACTTC.

This clonotype was detected only a few times. This sequence joins TRBV11-2 and TRBJ2-3; TRBD2 matches at 10 bases. CDR1 and CDR2 (germline): SGHAT, FQNNGV. J lost 4 bases, V lost 2 bases, and 6 bases had no gene match. This CDR3 comprises 16 residues. The CDR3 DNA reads as TGTGCCAGCAGCTTAAGCGGGAGGGTTGGAGCAGATACGCAGTATTTT. Protein product: CASSLSGRVGADTQYF.

This clonotype was seen more than once but under ten times. The rearrangement links TRBV5-5 to TRBJ2-1; a possible D gene is TRBD2 (7 bases). This CDR3 region has 16 residues. Trimming pared 0 bases from V and 4 bases from J, leaving 14 bases between. Germline lookup yields CDR1 SGHKS and CDR2 YYEKEE (reference sequence). CDR3 coding DNA: TGTGCCAGCAGCTTGGATTTGGGGGGGCAGTACAATGAGCAGTTCTTC. Encoded protein: CASSLDLGGQYNEQFF.

This clonotype occurred a few times. The junction departs from germline at one end; a sequencing error may be responsible. V and J are TRBV5-1 and TRBJ2-1, with a weak D call TRBD1 (6 bases). The CDR3 sequence is 14 residues long. The V gene's germline CDR1 is SGHRS and CDR2 YFSETQ. CDR3 residues: CASNGGGRDNVQFF. In nucleotides, the CDR3 is TGCGCCAGCAATGGTGGGGGCAGGGACAATGTGCAGTTCTTC.

This clonotype was seen at least ten times. The chain joins TRBV11-2 to TRBJ2-5; 12 nucleotides match TRBD2. CDR1 and CDR2 from the germline V gene are SGHAT and FQNNGV. The J segment lost 7 bases and the V segment lost 5 bases, leaving 8 bases of the junction unmatched. This CDR3 comprises 15 residues. CDR3 sequence reads: CASSVSSGRAGTQYF. DNA for the CDR3: TGTGCCAGCAGCGTTTCTAGCGGGAGGGCCGGGACCCAGTACTTC.

This clonotype showed up many times. This sequence joins TRBV3-1 and TRBJ2-5; TRBD2 agrees at 10 bases. From germline, CDR1 is LGHDT and CDR2 YNNKEL (reference sequence). J gave up 3 bases and V 4 bases, and 5 bases lay outside the gene matches. The CDR3 covers 15 residues. The CDR3 here is CASSPPGLAKETQYF. DNA for the CDR3: TGTGCCAGCAGCCCGCCGGGACTAGCGAAAGAGACCCAGTACTTC.

CDR3 coding DNA: TGTGCCTGGAGTCCCCTTAGCGGGAGGCTCTCCTACGAGCAGTACTTC. Its translation: CAWSPLSGRLSYEQYF. V usage is TRBV30 and J usage is TRBJ2-7; 10 bases are shared with TRBD2. V trimming: 2 bases; J trimming: 0 bases; junction bases outside the gene matches: 7. This CDR3 has 16 amino acids. Looked up from germline, CDR1 is GTSNPN and CDR2 is SVGIG (reference sequence).